This TCR beta chain was obtained from a study of cytomegalovirus exposure and HLA in healthy donors. Across the whole study: The roughly 100 million unique TCR beta sequences, from 150 million to 200 million T cells, were found by an earlier analysis.

The CDR3 has 15 amino acids. The V end lost 5 bases, the J end lost 5 bases, and 16 bases lay between the germline ends. Germline-derived CDR1 and CDR2 are SGHVS and FQNEAQ. The PCR made use of 60 Vbeta and 13 Jbeta primers. Measured with immunoSEQ multiplex PCR; TCRdb has only the in-frame clones, and not every one. The top ten hold 2% to 2.5% of the sample, which has 120,000 to 150,000 clones, roughly 78% seen once. Comment on this clone: Its antigen is not known.

General study points: As immune exposure information, only CMV serostatus was available. Some highly shared sequence variants likely arose as a pipeline artifact.

The chain is built from TRBV7-8 and TRBJ1-5; D may be TRBD1 (6 bases). This TCR came from a man under 40 in good health and CMV-seronegative. The sequencing input was PBMCs. The CDR3 DNA reads TGTGCCAGCAGCCCACGAGGGGGAGACTATCAGCCCCAGCATTTT. It yields the protein CASSPRGGDYQPQHF. Drawing the rest from reference TRBV7-8 and TRBJ1-5, the complete variable domain is GAGVSQSPRYKVAKRGQDVALRCDPISGHVSLFWYQQALGQGPEFLTYFQNEAQLDKSGLPSDRFFAERPEGSVSTLKIQRTQQEDSAVYLCASSPRGGDYQPQHFGDGTRLSIL.